The present entry profiles one T cell receptor beta chain with its context. Authors' methods: Reference gene primer amplification yielded estimated nucleated cell counts. TCRdb's copy holds only in-frame clones and misses some; the assay was immunoSEQ multiplex PCR. V, J and clone size are taken as reported in that table, and D and trimming were inferred from the DNA itself. This sample has 140,000 or so clones, with approximately 80% found just once. The data are from a study of blood T cell repertoires in COVID-19. The overall study: Both acute and convalescent COVID-19 samples were obtained from the United States, Italy and Spain. Sample material is recorded as cDNA or gDNA derived from T cells, B-cell-depleted T cells, or PBMCs.

The TCR originated in a woman aged 45-65 years with acute or convalescent COVID-19. What was sequenced was peripheral blood.

CDR3 residues: CASSPDRANYGYTF. The CDR3 nucleotides read TGTGCCAGCAGCCCGGACAGGGCGAACTATGGCTACACCTTC. This chain joins TRBV3-1 (or the pseudogene TRBV3-2) and TRBJ1-2; 8 bases line up with TRBD1. Trimming at V came to 4 bases and at J to 2 bases, leaving 3 bases not matched to a gene. The CDR3 has 14 amino acids. Germline V gives CDR1 LGHDT, CDR2 YNNKEL (reference sequence).